This section outlines one T cell receptor beta chain sequence together with its context. Its antigen is as yet unknown. The data were taken from a study of graft-versus-host responses after intestinal transplantation. Overall study results and limits: The marrow of recipients harbored GvH clones, and ileum or blood showed some of them first.

Generated by immunoSEQ multiplex PCR, the TCRdb table keeps only in-frame clones and is missing some. This table holds tens of thousands of clones, roughly 89% found once. Trimming pared 4 bases from V and 7 bases from J, leaving 11 bases between. The CDR3 length is 12 residues. The germline V gene has CDR1 SGHNT and CDR2 YYREEE (reference sequence). The sequence derives from a human patient who received an intestinal transplant, so some T cells may come from the graft donor. V gene TRBV5-4 combines with J gene TRBJ1-1; D is unclear. This specimen consisted of bone marrow, obtained 734 days after intestinal transplantation. The CDR3 bases are TGTGCCAGCAGCGGAGGTGGGGTTGAAGCTTTCTTT. Amino acid sequence: CASSGGGVEAFF. The full variable domain, in which reference TRBV5-4 and TRBJ1-1 provide the parts outside the CDR3, is ETGVTQSPTHLIKTRGQQVTLRCSSQSGHNTVSWYQQALGQGPQFIFQYYREEENGRGNFPPRFSGLQFPNYSSELNVNALELDDSALYLCASSGGGVEAFFGQGTRLTVV.